This T cell receptor beta chain was recorded in a study of blood T cell repertoires in COVID-19. Study in general: The cDNA or gDNA used as material had been derived from T cells, B-cell-depleted T cells, or PBMCs.

V was shortened by 7 bases and J by 4 bases, with 11 bases between the two germline ends. CDR1 and CDR2 from the germline V gene are MDHEN and SYDVKM. CDR3 length: 13 residues. Enrollment of patients from Seattle took place during active infection, with longitudinal follow-up. In the original analysis: By means of reference gene primer amplification, nucleated cell counts were estimated. Sequencing was performed with immunoSEQ multiplex PCR; in TCRdb, only in-frame clones are kept and a portion is missing. The V and J calls and clone size come from that table; D and trimming were worked out from the DNA. The sample has almost 200,000 clones, around four fifths seen once.

V gene TRBV28 combines with J gene TRBJ2-4; weak D call: TRBD2 (6 bases). Sequenced: peripheral blood. The clonotype comes from a man between 60 and 70 years old with COVID-19, enrolled during active disease. The CDR3 DNA sequence: TGTGCCAGCATGACCGGGAGTAAAAACATTCAGTACTTC. Translated: CASMTGSKNIQYF. Full variable domain (remainder filled in from reference TRBV28 and TRBJ2-4): DVKVTQSSRYLVKRTGEKVFLECVQDMDHENMFWYRQDPGLGLRLIYFSYDVKMKEKGDIPEGYSVSREKKERFSLILESASTNQTSMYLCASMTGSKNIQYFGAGTRLSVL.